This TCR beta chain was identified in a study of CD8 T cells in cerebrospinal fluid in Alzheimer's disease (dated by TCRdb to 2018 to 2020). About the investigation overall: The study assessed CSF T cell clonal expansion with two single-cell approaches: plate-based nested PCR sequencing and droplet-based sequencing. The study examined whether cerebrospinal fluid from healthy elderly individuals and from patients with neurodegenerative disease contained clonally expanded T cells. CSF gene-expression analysis, which included Parkinson's disease patients, covered more than 20 samples in total. The droplet-based CSF analysis comparing patients with controls included roughly nine healthy controls (roughly 11,000 cells) and roughly nine patients with MCI or Alzheimer's disease (about 10,000 cells).

Acute infectious disease was absent in all participants, and all participants were in good physical condition. Biomarkers including neurofilament, amyloid-beta and tau were used to confirm neurodegeneration in the patients. A live/dead marker was used to sort live CSF cells for droplet-based sequencing. To pellet immune cells, CSF obtained by lumbar puncture was centrifuged at 300g. Each CSF sample was checked for red blood cells, and any sample showing blood contamination was excluded. CSF cells were cryopreserved by placing the cells in freezing medium, freezing the cells overnight at -80 degrees C, and then storing the cells in liquid nitrogen. CSF samples were stored for less than seven months before analysis. The paper as a whole reports these results and caveats: Only samples with detectable clones (approximately 11 healthy, 5 MCI, 5 AD, 6 PD) were included in the overall clonality comparison. The EBV-specific clones were neither the most highly expanded clones nor enriched among patients. The largest CSF clone made up a higher percentage of TCRs in patients with MCI or Alzheimer's disease than in controls. The authors warned that finding EBV-specific TCRs in CSF does not prove a causal connection between EBV and Alzheimer's disease. When the data were pooled, 4 of 6 Alzheimer's patients but only 1 of 10 healthy subjects had a highly expanded clone, defined as one making up at least 3% of TCRs.

The CDR3 starts with the cysteine, ends with the phenylalanine, and has 13 residues. No DNA has been recorded. From the germline V gene (reference sequence), CDR1 is LNHDA and CDR2 is SQIVND. As for this clonotype: The specificity of this receptor is unknown.

The library was built by means of 10x single-cell sequencing. 10X Genomics single-cell V(D)J and 5' gene-expression libraries were used to profile CSF cells. An Illumina NextSeq550 was used to sequence the CSF single-cell TCR libraries. The study's processing was this. V(D)J reads were aligned to the vdj-GRCh38 alts ensemble 2.0.0 reference and processed with the Cell Ranger vdj pipeline. Cell barcodes sharing the same set of productive CDR3 nucleotide sequences were defined as clonotypes. To connect clonality with transcriptional profiles, clonotype information was added to the gene-expression metadata in Seurat v3.0. Any CSF cell with more than 1,800 genes, more than 7,500 UMIs or more than 10% mitochondrial reads was removed. To identify TCRs with known antigen specificity, CDR3-beta sequences were compared against VDJdb. Only TCRs with complete alpha and beta chains were included in the network analysis of clone sharing, which used the R package qgraph. TCRdb reprocessed the reads; each CDR3 protein sequence makes one entry, and DNA is unavailable. The V and J calls and clone size are TCRdb's, not the authors'. The sample's records list roughly 1,400 distinct CDR3 sequences. Roughly a fifth of the sample is held by the ten biggest clonotypes.

The sample comprised cerebrospinal fluid. The sequence joins TRBV19 to TRBJ1-1. The clonotype was recovered from a human donor with mild cognitive impairment. The CDR3 corresponds to CASSMDEGTEAFF.